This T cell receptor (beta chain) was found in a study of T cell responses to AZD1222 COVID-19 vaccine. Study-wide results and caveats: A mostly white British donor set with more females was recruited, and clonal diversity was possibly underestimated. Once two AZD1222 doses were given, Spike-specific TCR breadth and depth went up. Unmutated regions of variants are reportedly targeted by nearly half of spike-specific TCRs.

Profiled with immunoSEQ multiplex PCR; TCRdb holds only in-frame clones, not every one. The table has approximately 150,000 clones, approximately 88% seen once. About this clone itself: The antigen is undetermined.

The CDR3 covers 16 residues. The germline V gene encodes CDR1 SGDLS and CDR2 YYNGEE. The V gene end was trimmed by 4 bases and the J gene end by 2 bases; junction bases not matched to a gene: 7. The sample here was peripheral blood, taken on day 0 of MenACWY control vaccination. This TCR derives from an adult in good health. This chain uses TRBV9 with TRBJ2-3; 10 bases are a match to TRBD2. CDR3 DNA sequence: TGTGCCAGCAGCTATTCTAGCGGGGGCCTCACAGATACGCAGTATTTT. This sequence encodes CASSYSSGGLTDTQYF.